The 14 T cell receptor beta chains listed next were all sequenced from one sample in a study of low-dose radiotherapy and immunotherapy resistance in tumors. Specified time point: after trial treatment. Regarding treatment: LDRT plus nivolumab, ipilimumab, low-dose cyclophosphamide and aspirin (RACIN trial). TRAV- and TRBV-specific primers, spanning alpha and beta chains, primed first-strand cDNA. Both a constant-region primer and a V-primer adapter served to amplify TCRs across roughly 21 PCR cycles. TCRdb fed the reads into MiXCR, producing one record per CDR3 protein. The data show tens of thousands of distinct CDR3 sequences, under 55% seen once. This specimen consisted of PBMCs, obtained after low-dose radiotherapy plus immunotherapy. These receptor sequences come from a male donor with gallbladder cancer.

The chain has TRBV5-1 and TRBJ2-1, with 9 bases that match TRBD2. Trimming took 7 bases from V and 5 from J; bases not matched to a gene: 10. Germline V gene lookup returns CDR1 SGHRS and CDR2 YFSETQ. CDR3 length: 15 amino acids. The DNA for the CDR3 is TGCGCCAGCGGATCCATCCTAGCGGGGAACAATGAGCAGTTCTTC. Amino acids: CASGSILAGNNEQFF.

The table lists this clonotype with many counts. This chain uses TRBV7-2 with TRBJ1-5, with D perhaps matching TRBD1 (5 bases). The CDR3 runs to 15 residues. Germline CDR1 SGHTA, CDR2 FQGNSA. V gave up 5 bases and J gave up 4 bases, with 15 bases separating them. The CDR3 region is CASSSGGGRNQPQHF. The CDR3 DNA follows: TGTGCCAGCAGCAGCGGCGGGGGTAGGAATCAGCCCCAGCATTTT.

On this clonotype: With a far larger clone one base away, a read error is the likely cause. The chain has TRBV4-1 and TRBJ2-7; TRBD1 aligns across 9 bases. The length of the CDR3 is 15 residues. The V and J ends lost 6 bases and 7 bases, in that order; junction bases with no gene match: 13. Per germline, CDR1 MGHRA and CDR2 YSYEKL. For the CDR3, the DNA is TGCGCCAGCAGTCGCGGGACAGGGACCAACAATGAGCAGTACTTC. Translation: CASSRGTGTNNEQYF.

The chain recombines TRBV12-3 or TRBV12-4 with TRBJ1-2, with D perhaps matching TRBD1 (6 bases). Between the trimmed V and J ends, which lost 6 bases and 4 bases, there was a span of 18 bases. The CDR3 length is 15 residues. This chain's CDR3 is CASSPAGARGYGYTF. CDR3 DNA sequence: TGTGCCAGCAGCCCGGCGGGGGCGAGGGGCTATGGCTACACCTTC.

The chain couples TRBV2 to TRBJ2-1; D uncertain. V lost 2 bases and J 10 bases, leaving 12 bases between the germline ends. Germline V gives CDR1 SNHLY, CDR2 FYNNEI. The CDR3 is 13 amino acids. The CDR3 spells CASSESGGFEQFF. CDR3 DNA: TGTGCCAGCAGTGAATCCGGCGGATTCGAGCAGTTCTTC.

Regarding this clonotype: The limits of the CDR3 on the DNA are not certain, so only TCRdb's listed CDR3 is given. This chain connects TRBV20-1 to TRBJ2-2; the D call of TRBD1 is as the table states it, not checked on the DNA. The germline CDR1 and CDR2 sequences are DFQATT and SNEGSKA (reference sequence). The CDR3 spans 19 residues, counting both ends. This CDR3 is CSAQTRQGFSSNTGELFFF.

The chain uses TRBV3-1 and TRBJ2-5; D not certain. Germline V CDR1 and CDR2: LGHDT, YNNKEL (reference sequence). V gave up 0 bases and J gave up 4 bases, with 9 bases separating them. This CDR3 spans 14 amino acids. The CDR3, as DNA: TGTGCCAGCAGCCAAGATGGTTCGCGAGAGACCCAGTACTTC. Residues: CASSQDGSRETQYF.

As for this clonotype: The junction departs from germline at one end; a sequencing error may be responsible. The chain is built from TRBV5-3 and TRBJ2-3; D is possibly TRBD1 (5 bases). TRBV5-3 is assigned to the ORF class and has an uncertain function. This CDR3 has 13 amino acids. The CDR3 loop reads CASSWGPESTQYF. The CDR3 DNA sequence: TGTGCCAGCAGCTGGGGCCCGGAGAGTACGCAGTATTTT.

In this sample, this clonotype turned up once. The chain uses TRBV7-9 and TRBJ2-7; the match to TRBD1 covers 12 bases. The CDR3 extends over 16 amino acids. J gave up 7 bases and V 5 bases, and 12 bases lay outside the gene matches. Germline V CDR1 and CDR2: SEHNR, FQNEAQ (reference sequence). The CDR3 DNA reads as TGTGCCAGCAGCCCCCAGGAGGGACAGGGGGCTGGTGAGCAGTACTTC. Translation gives CASSPQEGQGAGEQYF.

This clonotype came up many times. The CDR3 sequence: CASSRGTSGRRLGETQYF. CDR3 DNA sequence: TGTGCCAGCAGCAGAGGGACTAGCGGGAGGAGATTGGGAGAGACCCAGTACTTC. The rearrangement uses TRBV7-2 and TRBJ2-5; 15 positions agree with TRBD2. CDR1 is SGHTA, CDR2 FQGNSA, per germline. The CDR3 is made up of 18 amino acids. Trimming cost V 5 bases and J 4 bases; bases outside gene matches: 11.

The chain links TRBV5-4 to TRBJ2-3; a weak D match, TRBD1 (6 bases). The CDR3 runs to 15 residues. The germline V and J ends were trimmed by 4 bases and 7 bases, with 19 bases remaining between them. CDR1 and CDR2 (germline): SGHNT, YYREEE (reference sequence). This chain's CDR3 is CASSPQGRGDHTQYF. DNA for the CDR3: TGTGCCAGCAGCCCCCAGGGGAGAGGAGATCATACGCAGTATTTT.

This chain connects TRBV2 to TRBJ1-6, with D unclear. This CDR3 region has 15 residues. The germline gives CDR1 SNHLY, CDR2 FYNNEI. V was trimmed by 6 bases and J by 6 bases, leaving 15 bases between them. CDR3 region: CASRSRAGRNSPLHF. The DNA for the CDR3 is TGTGCCAGCAGGTCCCGGGCGGGCCGTAATTCACCCCTCCACTTT.

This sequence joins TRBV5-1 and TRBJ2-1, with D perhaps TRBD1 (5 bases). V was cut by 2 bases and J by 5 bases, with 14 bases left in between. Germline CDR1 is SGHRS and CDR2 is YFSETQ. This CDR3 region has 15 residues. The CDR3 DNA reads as TGCGCCAGCAGCTTCCCGGCGGCCAGGGACAATGAGCAGTTCTTC. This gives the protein CASSFPAARDNEQFF.

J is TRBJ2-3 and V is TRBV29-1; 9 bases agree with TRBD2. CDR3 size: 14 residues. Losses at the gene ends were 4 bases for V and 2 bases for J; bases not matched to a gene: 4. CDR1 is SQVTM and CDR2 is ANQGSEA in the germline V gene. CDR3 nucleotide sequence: TGCAGCGTTGTTCAGCGGGGGGTCACAGATACGCAGTATTTT. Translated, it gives CSVVQRGVTDTQYF.